These 27 T cell receptor beta chains were all obtained from the same sample, sequenced in a study of CD8 T cells in ankylosing spondylitis. A single record per CDR3 protein comes from TCRdb applying MiXCR to the 5' RACE reads. The profile shows 150,000 to 200,000 distinct CDR3 sequences, about 18% of them singletons. Sequenced sample: blood, either unsorted or a sorted T cell fraction (not recorded which). The origin of the receptors is a male donor aged 5-30 years with ankylosing spondylitis or in good health (not recorded which).

This clonotype showed up many times. This chain links TRBV6-1 with TRBJ1-1, with no clear D. Trimming removed 9 bases from V and 1 base from J, with 9 bases in between. Looked up from germline, CDR1 is MNHNS and CDR2 is SASEGT. This CDR3 spans 12 amino acids. The CDR3 region has the DNA TGTGCCAGTTCATACACGAACACTGAAGCTTTCTTT. This sequence encodes CASSYTNTEAFF.

This sequence joins TRBV27 and TRBJ2-1; 8 nucleotides agree with TRBD1. The germline CDR1 and CDR2 sequences are MNHEY and SMNVEV (reference sequence). The V gene end was trimmed by 2 bases and the J gene end by 5 bases; junction bases not matched to a gene: 5. The CDR3 has 15 amino acids. CDR3 sequence reads: CASSLMDREDNEQFF. In DNA form, the CDR3 reads TGTGCCAGCAGTTTAATGGACAGGGAGGACAATGAGCAGTTCTTC.

The gene calls are TRBV11-2 and TRBJ1-6; 7 positions agree with TRBD1. V dropped 7 bases and J dropped 2; count of bases not matched to a gene: 5. This CDR3 is 15 amino acids long. Germline V gives CDR1 SGHAT, CDR2 FQNNGV. CDR3 residues: CASTEDRTYNSPLHF. The CDR3 DNA follows: TGTGCCAGCACCGAGGACAGGACCTATAATTCACCCCTCCACTTT.

The chain is built from TRBV7-2 and TRBJ2-7, with D tentatively TRBD2 (6 bases). This CDR3 is 18 amino acids long. Trimming pared 5 bases from V and 3 bases from J, leaving 26 bases between. Germline V CDR1 and CDR2: SGHTA, FQGNSA. Here the CDR3 reads CASSVRTTSGSKFYEQYF. The CDR3 bases are TGTGCCAGCAGCGTCAGGACTACGTCCGGTTCGAAGTTCTACGAGCAGTACTTC.

This clonotype was observed at least ten times. The chain combines TRBV7-6 with TRBJ2-1; 9 bases line up with TRBD2. Trimming at V came to 1 base and at J to 1 base, leaving 5 bases not matched to a gene. In germline, CDR1 is SGHVS, CDR2 FNYEAQ. The CDR3 length is 17 residues. The CDR3 is CASSLVAGDSSYNEQFF. The CDR3 DNA is TGTGCCAGCAGCTTAGTAGCGGGGGACTCTTCCTACAATGAGCAGTTCTTC.

This clonotype was observed a few times. This chain links TRBV11-2 with TRBJ2-1; the D gene is possibly TRBD1 (5 bases). The CDR3 length is 16 residues. Trimming pared 0 bases from V and 1 base from J, leaving 10 bases between. Germline lookup yields CDR1 SGHAT and CDR2 FQNNGV. CDR3 in DNA: TGTGCCAGCAGCTTAGATAGCAGGGCTTCCTACAATGAGCAGTTCTTC. Translating it yields CASSLDSRASYNEQFF.

V and J are TRBV29-1 and TRBJ2-5; D possibly corresponds to TRBD2 (5 bases). The CDR3 covers 10 residues. Looked up from germline, CDR1 is SQVTM and CDR2 is ANQGSEA. The V and J ends lost 7 bases and 5 bases respectively, with 8 bases between them. The CDR3 loop reads CSGRGETQYF. The CDR3 DNA is TGCAGCGGACGCGGGGAGACCCAGTACTTC.

This clonotype was observed a handful of times. The chain uses TRBV5-5 and TRBJ2-7; maybe TRBD1 (6 bases). The germline V gene has CDR1 SGHKS and CDR2 YYEKEE (reference sequence). V was pared by 4 bases and J by 12 bases, with 14 bases between. This CDR3 is built from 11 residues. CDR3 sequence (DNA): TGTGCCAGCAGCACACGGGACATTCGGTACTTC. This sequence encodes CASSTRDIRYF.

This clonotype was observed at least ten times. The chain uses TRBV6-5 and TRBJ1-4, with 11 bases matching TRBD1. The CDR3 consists of 15 residues. V trimming: 5 bases; J trimming: 8 bases; junction bases outside the gene matches: 7. Germline V gene lookup returns CDR1 MNHEY and CDR2 SVGAGI. For the CDR3, the DNA is TGTGCCAGCAGTCCATGGACAGGGGGCGCGGAAAAACTGTTTTTT. Translating it yields CASSPWTGGAEKLFF.

This clonotype was recorded at least ten times. This chain joins TRBV11-1 and TRBJ1-3, with D unclear. CDR3 size: 12 residues. The V gene's germline CDR1 is SGHAT and CDR2 FQDESV (reference sequence). Trimming cost V 4 bases and J 7 bases, with 8 bases left between them. The CDR3 region is CASSYEWNTIYF. Here the CDR3 DNA reads TGTGCCAGCAGCTACGAATGGAACACCATATATTTT.

This clonotype appeared many times. The chain couples TRBV5-1 to TRBJ2-1; D is uncertain. Germline V gives CDR1 SGHRS, CDR2 YFSETQ. The V end was cut by 1 base, the J end by 8 bases, with 10 bases between. The CDR3 consists of 13 residues. For the CDR3, the DNA is TGCGCCAGCAGCTTGATAGAAGGCCATGAGCAGTTCTTC. Translated: CASSLIEGHEQFF.

This clonotype was seen ten or more times. J is TRBJ2-3 and V is TRBV7-2, with no clear D. V gave up 7 bases and J gave up 5 bases, with 16 bases separating them. This CDR3 has 14 amino acids. Germline CDR1 and CDR2: SGHTA and FQGNSA. The CDR3, as DNA: TGTGCCAGCACCCCGACCCCATTGGGAGATACGCAGTATTTT. Protein: CASTPTPLGDTQYF. Drawing the rest from reference TRBV7-2 and TRBJ2-3, the complete variable domain is GAGVSQSPSNKVTEKGKDVELRCDPISGHTALYWYRQSLGQGLEFLIYFQGNSAPDKSGLPSDRFSAERTGGSVSTLTIQRTQQEDSAVYLCASTPTPLGDTQYFGPGTRLTVL.

Only a few counts were recorded for this clonotype. The chain joins TRBV7-2 to TRBJ2-3; TRBD2 agrees at 7 bases. The CDR3 covers 14 residues. V shed 4 bases, J shed 2 bases, and the junction held 3 bases outside the gene matches. CDR1 and CDR2 (germline): SGHTA, FQGNSA. The CDR3 loop reads CASSYGTTTDTQYF. The CDR3 nucleotides are TGTGCCAGCAGCTACGGGACTACCACAGATACGCAGTATTTT.

The sample holds a few counts of this clonotype. The rearrangement joins TRBV12-3 or TRBV12-4 to TRBJ2-1; D may match TRBD1 or TRBD2 (5 bases each). There are 14 residues in the CDR3. Trimming left V 4 bases short and J 8 bases short, with 15 bases between. The CDR3: CASSWTQGRHEQFF. Written as DNA, the CDR3 is TGTGCCAGCAGTTGGACTCAGGGCCGCCATGAGCAGTTCTTC.

This clonotype was counted many times. The V and J genes are TRBV6-2 or TRBV6-3 and TRBJ2-7, with no clear D. The CDR3 is 13 amino acids. V gave up 5 bases and J gave up 4 bases, with 12 bases separating them. CDR1 and CDR2 from the germline V gene are MNHEY and SVGEGT. Here the CDR3 reads CASSPLVSYEQYV. CDR3 coding DNA: TGTGCCAGCAGTCCCCTTGTTTCTTACGAGCAGTACGTC.

In its sample, this clonotype was seen many times. The chain combines TRBV20-1 with TRBJ2-5; no firm D call. The CDR3 has 16 residues. Trimming removed 5 bases at V and 2 bases at J, with 21 bases between. From germline, CDR1 is DFQATT and CDR2 SNEGSKA (reference sequence). CDR3: CSALPAIPGLQETQYF. CDR3 coding DNA: TGCAGTGCTCTACCGGCCATCCCGGGCCTACAAGAGACCCAGTACTTC.

This chain joins TRBV12-3 or TRBV12-4 and TRBJ2-5, with 13 bases that match TRBD2. The ends lost 4 bases at V and 6 bases at J; junction bases unmatched: 26. This CDR3 has 22 residues. CDR3 DNA: TGTGCCAGCAGTTCCCTCATTTCAGTAACCGGGACTAGCGGGATCGAGGCGCAGACCCAGTACTTC. It specifies CASSSLISVTGTSGIEAQTQYF.

This clonotype was observed many times. The V gene is TRBV3-1, the J gene TRBJ2-3; no firm D call. The CDR3 is made up of 13 amino acids. V was trimmed by 3 bases and J by 6 bases, leaving 10 bases between them. Germline V CDR1 and CDR2: LGHDT, YNNKEL (reference sequence). CDR3 protein: CASSQDLGDTQYF. In nucleotides, the CDR3 is TGTGCCAGCAGCCAGGATCTGGGGGATACGCAGTATTTT.

Ten or more counts support this clonotype. The J gene is TRBJ2-4, the V gene TRBV10-3, with D tentatively TRBD2 (6 bases). Germline V gene sequence: CDR1 ENHRY, CDR2 SYGVKD. The length of the CDR3 is 14 residues. The V end lost 4 bases, the J end lost 8 bases, and 15 bases lay between the germline ends. CDR3 DNA sequence: TGTGCCATCAGTGCCGGGACGGGCGGGGACATTCAGTACTTC. Amino acids: CAISAGTGGDIQYF.

This clonotype has only a few counts. This CDR3 is CASSPLTGNGAGELFF. The CDR3 DNA reads TGTGCCAGCAGTCCCCTGACAGGGAATGGCGCCGGGGAGCTGTTTTTT. V gene TRBV12-3 or TRBV12-4 combines with J gene TRBJ2-2, with 7 bases aligning to TRBD1. The CDR3 spans 16 residues. The V and J ends lost 5 bases and 6 bases, in that order; junction bases with no gene match: 12.

This clonotype was observed many times. The J gene is TRBJ2-1, the V gene TRBV5-1; 8 bases fit TRBD1. CDR3 size: 15 residues. J was trimmed by 8 bases and V by 2 bases; bases with no gene match: 9. CDR1 is SGHRS, CDR2 YFSETQ, per germline. The chain's CDR3 is CASSFMQGAIDEQFF. The CDR3 nucleotides are TGCGCCAGCAGCTTTATGCAGGGGGCAATCGATGAGCAGTTCTTC.

This clonotype occurred many times. The gene calls are TRBV3-1 and TRBJ2-3; D is uncertain. Trimming shortened V by 4 bases and J by 5 bases, and 16 bases separated the two germline ends. Germline CDR1 LGHDT, CDR2 YNNKEL (reference sequence). This CDR3 is 15 amino acids long. The CDR3 DNA follows: TGTGCCAGCAGCCCCGGGCCTAATGGAAGAGATACGCAGTATTTT. Its protein is CASSPGPNGRDTQYF.

This clonotype has a count of ten or more. This chain joins TRBV29-1 and TRBJ1-1, with D maybe TRBD1 (5 bases). V lost 1 base, J lost 4 bases, and 13 bases lay in between. The V gene's germline CDR1 is SQVTM and CDR2 ANQGSEA. The CDR3 covers 14 residues. The CDR3 region is CSVEVGQVSTEAFF. The CDR3 bases are TGCAGCGTTGAAGTTGGACAAGTCAGCACTGAAGCTTTCTTT.

At least ten counts were recorded for this clonotype. V usage is TRBV20-1 and J usage is TRBJ1-5; 7 bases map to TRBD1. CDR1 and CDR2 from the germline V gene are DFQATT and SNEGSKA (reference sequence). With V trimmed by 0 bases and J by 0 bases, 2 bases remained unmatched. The CDR3 contains 15 residues. CDR3 loop: CSAREQGSSNQPQHF. For the CDR3, the DNA is TGCAGTGCTAGAGAACAGGGGAGTAGCAATCAGCCCCAGCATTTT.

The table lists this clonotype with many counts. This CDR3 reads CASRSMTGLVEQYF. The DNA of the CDR3 is TGTGCCAGCAGATCGATGACGGGGTTGGTCGAGCAGTACTTC. The chain carries TRBV7-9 and TRBJ2-7; D perhaps matches TRBD2 (5 bases). Trimming removed 6 bases from V and 6 bases from J, with 18 bases in between. Per germline, CDR1 SEHNR and CDR2 FQNEAQ (reference sequence). CDR3 size: 14 residues.

This clonotype was detected many times. J is TRBJ2-2 and V is TRBV7-3; maybe TRBD1 (5 bases). CDR3 length: 14 residues. V dropped 6 bases and J dropped 5 bases, with 13 bases sitting between them. CDR1 and CDR2 from the germline V gene are SGHTA and FQGTGA. CDR3 nucleotide sequence: TGTGCCAGCAGTGTGACAGTCACAACCGGGGAGCTGTTTTTT. This codes for CASSVTVTTGELFF.

This clonotype showed up many times. The chain links TRBV25-1 to TRBJ1-1; D is unclear. Germline V gene data show CDR1 as MGHDK and CDR2 as SYGVNS. This CDR3 region has 14 residues. V dropped 3 bases and J dropped 3 bases, with 11 bases sitting between them. CDR3 bases: TGTGCCAGCAGTGACCTAGGACGAGACACTGAAGCTTTCTTT. This sequence encodes CASSDLGRDTEAFF.